This T cell receptor (beta chain) is drawn from a study of beta chain bispecific antibodies for T cell cancers. Study-level information: Surviving healthy donor T cells from leukemia-line and bispecific antibody cocultures were TRBV-sequenced for family depletion. Findings of the study overall: Normal T cells contributed less of the targeted TRBV signal than the leukemia cells did. Non-targeted, unrelated TRBV family members appeared unchanged. Versus anti-CD19, anti-TRBV12 exposure cut the TRBV12-3 share of TRBV signal by 98.9%.

Clonotypes were quantified using unique molecular identifier barcodes. MiXCR was run by TCRdb on the 5' RACE reads, yielding one entry per CDR3 protein. Seen here are about 20,000 distinct CDR3 sequences, approximately 2% observed once, and the top ten hold approximately 5.4%. The CDR3 runs 13 residues. Looked up from germline, CDR1 is GTSNPN and CDR2 is SVGIG (reference sequence). Trimming cost V 5 bases and J 1 base, with 8 bases left between them. This clonotype occurred many times. Its antigen is unknown. Expansion lasted approximately three days, with either anti-CD3 antibody OKT3 or CD3/CD28 beads. IL-2 (approximately 100 IU/ml) and IL-7 (around 4.7 ng/ml) supported the T cell cultures.

Sequences were derived from healthy donor T cells cultured with leukemia cells, sampled from a culture containing a bispecific antibody targeting TCR Vbeta12. The chain recombines TRBV30 with TRBJ2-2; tentatively, D is TRBD1 (5 bases). The origin of this receptor is a human donor in good health. Some clones in this sample may be carry-over from other donors' samples. The CDR3 bases are TGTGCCTGGTCCCAGGGGAACACCGGGGAGCTGTTTTTT. Its translation: CAWSQGNTGELFF.